The clone carrying this T cell receptor (beta chain) has just a few counts. Its antigen remains unknown. This entry belongs to a study of CD8+ T cells in alopecia areata. Findings and caveats of the study: It was observed that many expanded lesional clones persisted in scalp and blood during tofacitinib. Scalp lesions, especially in alopecia totalis/universalis, had higher clonality than normal scalp.

Documented treatment: oral pan-JAK inhibitor, 5-10 mg twice daily. CDR3 length: 12 residues. CDR1 is SSHAT, CDR2 FNYEAQ, per germline (reference sequence). Extraction of RNA preceded its reverse transcription into cDNA, which served as the sequencing template. Assay used: immunoSEQ multiplex PCR; TCRdb lists only in-frame clones, some missing. The repertoire holds around 270,000 clones, with roughly 60% as singletons. The sequence derives from a human donor with alopecia areata. Sequenced here: CD4+ T cells sorted from blood, sampled at week 24, from a patient treated with tofacitinib. V usage is TRBV7-7 and J usage is TRBJ1-6; no firm D call. For the CDR3, the DNA is TGTGCTAGTGCGCCTTCTAATTCACCCCTCCACTTT. Amino acid sequence: CASAPSNSPLHF. Looking up the rest from reference TRBV7-7 and TRBJ1-6 gives the full variable domain: GAGVSQSPRYKVTKRGQDVTLRCDPISSHATLYWYQQALGQGPEFLTYFNYEAQPDKSGLPSDRFSAERPEGSISTLTIQRTEQRDSAMYRCASAPSNSPLHFGNGTRLTVT.